Sequencing of this T cell receptor beta chain was carried out in a study of OX40 agonist ivuxolimab in advanced cancers. Study overall: The patients received ivuxolimab by intravenous route every 2 weeks at 0.01 to 10 mg/kg. Patients receiving dose escalation had hepatocellular carcinoma, melanoma, renal cell or head and neck cancer.

The CDR3 extends over 14 amino acids. V lost 8 bases and J 1 base, leaving 14 bases between the germline ends. Germline V gene lookup returns CDR1 MNHNS and CDR2 SASEGT. Clones were read by immunoSEQ multiplex PCR, and TCRdb kept only the in-frame ones, dropping some. The data show some 110,000 clones, 85% to 95% seen once. Sequencing used CD4+ or CD8+ T cells sorted from blood, obtained in a trial of the OX40 agonist ivuxolimab. This chain connects TRBV6-1 to TRBJ1-1; no reliable D call. The origin of this receptor is an adult with an advanced solid tumor such as melanoma, head and neck, liver or kidney cancer. Here the CDR3 DNA reads TGTGCCAGCGTACCGTCCACAGCGAACACTGAAGCTTTCTTT. Translated, it gives CASVPSTANTEAFF.